This T cell receptor (beta chain) stems from a study of blood T cells in healthy people across ages. The study isolated at least 6.5 million PBMCs from each sample. Through a sample-barcoded 5' primer and a J-beta primer mix, a second PCR was run for 7 to 11 cycles. TCRdb reanalysed the 5' RACE reads using MiXCR and keeps one entry per CDR3 protein. The sample consists of around 800,000 distinct CDR3 sequences, roughly 25% of them appearing once. This clonotype was seen repeatedly, ten times or more. These same data were also listed under a study on T cells of mothers and their children. That source notes: In unrelated and related pairs, TCR recombination output is shaped in a similar way by thymic selection.

Input material: blood. The TCR sequence derives from a boy between 10 and 17 years old in good health.

Here the CDR3 reads CSVAEETQYF. CDR3 nucleotides: TGCAGCGTTGCCGAAGAGACCCAGTACTTC. The rearrangement uses TRBV29-1 and TRBJ2-5; D not certain. Germline assignment: CDR1 SQVTM and CDR2 ANQGSEA. V lost 4 bases and J 3 bases, leaving 3 bases between the germline ends. The CDR3 is 10 residues long.